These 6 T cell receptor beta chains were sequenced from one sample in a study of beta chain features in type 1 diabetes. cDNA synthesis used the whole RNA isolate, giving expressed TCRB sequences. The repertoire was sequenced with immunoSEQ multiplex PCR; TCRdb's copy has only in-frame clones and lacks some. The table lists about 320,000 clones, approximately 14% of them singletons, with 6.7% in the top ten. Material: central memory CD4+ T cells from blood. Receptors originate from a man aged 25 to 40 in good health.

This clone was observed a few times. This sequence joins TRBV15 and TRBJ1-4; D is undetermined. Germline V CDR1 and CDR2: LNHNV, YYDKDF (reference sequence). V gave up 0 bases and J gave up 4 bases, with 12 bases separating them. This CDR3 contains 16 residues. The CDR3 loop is CATSRDNVGYNEKLFF. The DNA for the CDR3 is TGTGCCACCAGCAGAGACAACGTAGGGTATAATGAAAAACTGTTTTTT.

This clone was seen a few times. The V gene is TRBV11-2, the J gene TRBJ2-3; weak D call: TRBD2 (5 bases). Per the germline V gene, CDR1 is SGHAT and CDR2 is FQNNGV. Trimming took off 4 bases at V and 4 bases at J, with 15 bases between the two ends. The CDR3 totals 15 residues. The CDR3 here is CASSSTGLDADTQYF. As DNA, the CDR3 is TGTGCCAGCAGCTCAACGGGGTTAGACGCAGATACGCAGTATTTT.

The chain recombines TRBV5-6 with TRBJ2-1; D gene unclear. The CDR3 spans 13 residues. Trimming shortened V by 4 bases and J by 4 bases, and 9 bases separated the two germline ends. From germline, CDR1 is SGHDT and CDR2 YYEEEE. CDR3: CASSLGGYNEQFF. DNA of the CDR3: TGTGCCAGCAGCCTGGGCGGTTACAATGAGCAGTTCTTC.

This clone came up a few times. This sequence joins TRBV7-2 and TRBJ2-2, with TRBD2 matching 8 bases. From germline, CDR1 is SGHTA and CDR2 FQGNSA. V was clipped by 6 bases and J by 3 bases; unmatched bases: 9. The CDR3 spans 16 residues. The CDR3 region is CASSSRAGGYTGELFF. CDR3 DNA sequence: TGTGCCAGCAGTTCGAGGGCGGGAGGATACACCGGGGAGCTGTTTTTT.

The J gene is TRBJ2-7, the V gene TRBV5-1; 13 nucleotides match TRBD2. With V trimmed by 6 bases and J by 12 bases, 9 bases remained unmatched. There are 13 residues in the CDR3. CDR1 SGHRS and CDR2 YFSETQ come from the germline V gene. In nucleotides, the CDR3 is TGCGCCAGCAAGGGACTAGCGGGGAGAGGGTTGTACTTC. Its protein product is CASKGLAGRGLYF. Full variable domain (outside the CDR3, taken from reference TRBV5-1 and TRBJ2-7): KAGVTQTPRYLIKTRGQQVTLSCSPISGHRSVSWYQQTPGQGLQFLFEYFSETQRNKGNFPGRFSGRQFSNSRSEMNVSTLELGDSALYLCASKGLAGRGLYFGPGTRLTVT.

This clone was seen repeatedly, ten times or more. The CDR3, as DNA: TGTGCCATCCGAGGCCAATCGCGGGAGCAGTACGTC. This sequence encodes CAIRGQSREQYV. The chain recombines TRBV10-3 with TRBJ2-7, with D unclear. The germline V gene encodes CDR1 ENHRY and CDR2 SYGVKD. CDR3 size: 12 residues. V was clipped by 8 bases and J by 7 bases, with 15 bases between them.